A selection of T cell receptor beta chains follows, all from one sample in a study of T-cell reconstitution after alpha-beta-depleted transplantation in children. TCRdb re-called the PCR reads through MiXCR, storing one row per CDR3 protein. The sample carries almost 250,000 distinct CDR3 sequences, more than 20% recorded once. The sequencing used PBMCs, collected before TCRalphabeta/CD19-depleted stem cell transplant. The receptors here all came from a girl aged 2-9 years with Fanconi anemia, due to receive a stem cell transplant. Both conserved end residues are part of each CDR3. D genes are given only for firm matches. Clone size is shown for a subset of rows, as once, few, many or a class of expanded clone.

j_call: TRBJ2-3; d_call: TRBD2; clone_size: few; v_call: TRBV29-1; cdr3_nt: TGCAGCGTTGGGACTAGCGGGACTAGCACAGATACGCAGTATTTT; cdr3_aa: CSVGTSGTSTDTQYF
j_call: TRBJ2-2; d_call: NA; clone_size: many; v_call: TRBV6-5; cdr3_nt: TGTGCCAGCAGTTACAGGCACGGGGAGCTGTTTTTT; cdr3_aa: CASSYRHGELFF
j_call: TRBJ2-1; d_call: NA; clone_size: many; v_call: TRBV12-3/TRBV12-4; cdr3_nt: TGTGCCAGCAGTTTACGGGGGGCCGGGGATGAGCAGTTCTTC; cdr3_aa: CASSLRGAGDEQFF
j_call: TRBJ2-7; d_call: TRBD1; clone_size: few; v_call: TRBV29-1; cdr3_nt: TGCAGCGTTGCCGTCAGGGGGAAAGTTAGCTCCTACGAGCAGTACTTC; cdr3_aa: CSVAVRGKVSSYEQYF
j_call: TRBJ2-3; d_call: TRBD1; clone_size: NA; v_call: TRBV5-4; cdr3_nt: TGTGCCAGCAGCCCGGGACAGTACTTAGATACGCAGTATTTT; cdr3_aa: CASSPGQYLDTQYF
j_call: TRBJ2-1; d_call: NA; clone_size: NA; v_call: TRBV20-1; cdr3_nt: TGCAGTGCTAGAGATCGGGCTAGAAGGTTCTTC; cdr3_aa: CSARDRARRFF
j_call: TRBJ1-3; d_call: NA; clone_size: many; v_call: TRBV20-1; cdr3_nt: TGCAGTGCTTTGGACGTCTCTGGAAACACCATATATTTT; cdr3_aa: CSALDVSGNTIYF
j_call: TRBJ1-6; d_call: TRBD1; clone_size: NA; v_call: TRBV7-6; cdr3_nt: TGTGCCAGCAGGACGACAGGGGGCGACTATAATTCACCCCTCCACTTT; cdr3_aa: CASRTTGGDYNSPLHF
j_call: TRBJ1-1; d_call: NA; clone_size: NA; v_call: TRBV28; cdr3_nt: TGTGCCAGCAGTTCCCGCTTGAACACTGAAGCTTTCTTT; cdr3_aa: CASSSRLNTEAFF
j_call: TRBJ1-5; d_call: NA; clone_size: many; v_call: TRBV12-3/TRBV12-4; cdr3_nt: TGTGCCAGCAGTTTCGGACAGCTTAATCAGCCCCAGCATTTT; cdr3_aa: CASSFGQLNQPQHF
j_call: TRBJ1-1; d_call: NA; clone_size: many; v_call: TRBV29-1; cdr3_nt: TGCAGCGTTGACCAGCCCGAGAGGACTGAAGCTTTCTTT; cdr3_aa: CSVDQPERTEAFF
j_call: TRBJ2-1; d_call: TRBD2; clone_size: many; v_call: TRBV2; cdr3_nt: TGTGCCAGCAGTGAAGGGGGACTAGCGGGGTACAATGAGCAGTTCTTC; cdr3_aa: CASSEGGLAGYNEQFF
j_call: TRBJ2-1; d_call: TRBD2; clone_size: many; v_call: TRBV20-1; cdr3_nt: TGCAGTGCTAGCCTAGCGGGGGGGCCTTACAATGAGCAGTTCTTC; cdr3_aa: CSASLAGGPYNEQFF
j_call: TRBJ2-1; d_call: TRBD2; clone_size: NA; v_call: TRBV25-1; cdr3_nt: TGTGCCAGCAGTGAACCCTCACTAGCGGGGGTTAACAATGAGCAGTTCTTC; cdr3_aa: CASSEPSLAGVNNEQFF
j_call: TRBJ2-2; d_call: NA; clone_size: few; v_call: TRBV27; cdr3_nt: TGTGCCAGCAGTTTTATTCCGGGGGCGAACACCGGGGAGCTGTTTTTT; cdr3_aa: CASSFIPGANTGELFF
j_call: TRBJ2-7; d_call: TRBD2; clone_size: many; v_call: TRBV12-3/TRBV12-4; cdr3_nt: TGTGCCAGCAGTTCACTAGCGGGGGCCTACGAGCAGTACTTC; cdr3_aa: CASSSLAGAYEQYF
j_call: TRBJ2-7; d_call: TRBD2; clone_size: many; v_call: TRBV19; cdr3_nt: TGTGCCAGTAGTATAGCGATGGCACTAGCGGACTCCTACGAGCAGTACTTC; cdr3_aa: CASSIAMALADSYEQYF
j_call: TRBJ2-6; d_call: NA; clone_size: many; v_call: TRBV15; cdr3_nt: TGTGCCACCAGCAGAGGGACGGACTCTGGGGCCAACGTCCTGACTTTC; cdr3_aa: CATSRGTDSGANVLTF
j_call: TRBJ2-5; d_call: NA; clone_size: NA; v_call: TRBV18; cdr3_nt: TGTGCCAGCTCACCACCGGCGGGCAGCTGGGGAGAGACCCAGTACTTC; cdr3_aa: CASSPPAGSWGETQYF
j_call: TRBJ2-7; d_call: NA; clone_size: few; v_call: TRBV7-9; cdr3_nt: TGTGCCAGCAGCTTAATTTCTGGCAGCACCTACGAGCAGTACTTC; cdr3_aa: CASSLISGSTYEQYF
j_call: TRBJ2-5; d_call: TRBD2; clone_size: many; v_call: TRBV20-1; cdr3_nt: TGCAGTGCTAGACCCCCCACTAGCGGGAGACAAGAGACCCAGTACTTC; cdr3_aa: CSARPPTSGRQETQYF
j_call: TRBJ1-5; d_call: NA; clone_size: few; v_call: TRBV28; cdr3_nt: TGTGCCAGCAGTTTATATTTCGGGCAAGATAGCAATCAGCCCCAGCATTTT; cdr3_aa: CASSLYFGQDSNQPQHF
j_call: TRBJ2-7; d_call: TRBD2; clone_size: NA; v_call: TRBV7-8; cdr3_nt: TGTGCCAGCAGCGTTCAGACTAGCGGGATGGGAGAGCAGTACTTC; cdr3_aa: CASSVQTSGMGEQYF
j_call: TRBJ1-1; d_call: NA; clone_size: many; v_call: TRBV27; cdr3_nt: TGTGCCAGTTCCACCACGAGGGGCCTGAAAGCTTTCTTT; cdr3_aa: CASSTTRGLKAFF
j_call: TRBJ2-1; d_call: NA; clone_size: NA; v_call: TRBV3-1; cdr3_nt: TGTGCCAGCAGCCAAGAAAGGGCTAGCCCTCAACATGAGCAGTTCTTC; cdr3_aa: CASSQERASPQHEQFF
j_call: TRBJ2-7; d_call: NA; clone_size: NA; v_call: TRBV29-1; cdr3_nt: TGCAGCGTTGCACAGGGTAACGAGCAGTACTTC; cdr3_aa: CSVAQGNEQYF
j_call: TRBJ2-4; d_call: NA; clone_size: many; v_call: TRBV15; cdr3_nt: TGTGCCACCAGCCCGCGACAGAACCTAGCCAAAAACATTCAGTACTTC; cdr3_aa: CATSPRQNLAKNIQYF
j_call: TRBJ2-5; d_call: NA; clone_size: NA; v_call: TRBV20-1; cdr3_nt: TGCAGTGCTAGAGTACTAATAAAAGAGACCCAGTACTTC; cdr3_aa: CSARVLIKETQYF
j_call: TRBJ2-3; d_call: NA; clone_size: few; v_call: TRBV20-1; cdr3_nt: TGCAGTGCGACGACGGGAAGGACAGATACGCAGTATTTT; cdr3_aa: CSATTGRTDTQYF
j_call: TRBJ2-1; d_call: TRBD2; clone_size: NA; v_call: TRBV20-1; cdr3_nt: TGCAGTGCCGTTAGCGGGCAAAGCTACAATGAGCAGTTCTTC; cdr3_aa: CSAVSGQSYNEQFF
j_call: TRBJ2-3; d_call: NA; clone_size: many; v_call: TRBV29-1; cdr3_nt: TGCAGCGCCGAGGGGCAGGAGAGGGTTTGGGATACGCAGTATTTT; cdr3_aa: CSAEGQERVWDTQYF
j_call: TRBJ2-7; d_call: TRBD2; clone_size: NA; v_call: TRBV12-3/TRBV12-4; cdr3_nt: TGTGCCAGCAGTTACCAGGGACTAGCGGGCCTCTACGAGCAGTACTTC; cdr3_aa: CASSYQGLAGLYEQYF
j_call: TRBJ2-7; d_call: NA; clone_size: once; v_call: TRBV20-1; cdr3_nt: TGCAGTGCTAGCGGACTCCCGGGCTACGAGCAGTACTTC; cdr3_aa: CSASGLPGYEQYF
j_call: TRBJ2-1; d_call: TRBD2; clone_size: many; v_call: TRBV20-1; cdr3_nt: TGCAGTGCTAGAGACGGGACTAGCGGGAGCAACAATGAGCAGTTCTTC; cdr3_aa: CSARDGTSGSNNEQFF
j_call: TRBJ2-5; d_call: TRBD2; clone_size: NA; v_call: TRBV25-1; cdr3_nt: TGTGCCAGCAGTCCTATGGGACTAGCGGAAGAGACCCAGTACTTC; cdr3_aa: CASSPMGLAEETQYF
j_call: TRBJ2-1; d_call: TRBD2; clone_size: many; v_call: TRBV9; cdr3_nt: TGTGCCAGCAGCGTAGACCCGGGACTAGCGGGAGGGCCGATAAACAATGAGCAGTTCTTC; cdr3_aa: CASSVDPGLAGGPINNEQFF
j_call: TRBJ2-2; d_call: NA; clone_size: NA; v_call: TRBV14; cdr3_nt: TGTGCCAGCAGCCAAGATTACCGGAAGACCGCGAACACCGGGGAGCTGTTTTTT; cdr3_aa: CASSQDYRKTANTGELFF
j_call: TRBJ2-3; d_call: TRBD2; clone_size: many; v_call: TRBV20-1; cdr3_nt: TGCAGTGCTAGAGATTCTGCAAGCGGGAGTACAGATACGCAGTATTTT; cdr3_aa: CSARDSASGSTDTQYF
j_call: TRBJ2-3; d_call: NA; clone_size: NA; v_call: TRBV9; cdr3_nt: TGTGCCAGCAGCGTGACACAGAGTTTGGATACGCAGTATTTT; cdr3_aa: CASSVTQSLDTQYF
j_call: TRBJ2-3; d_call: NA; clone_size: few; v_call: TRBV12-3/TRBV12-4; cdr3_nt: TGTGCCAGCAGTGCCACGCGGTCCCCGAGCACAGATACGCAGTATTTT; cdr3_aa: CASSATRSPSTDTQYF
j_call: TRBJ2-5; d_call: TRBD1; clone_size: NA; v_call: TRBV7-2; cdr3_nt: TGTGCCAGCAGCTTATTCGGCCCAGGGGGAGAGACCCAGTACTTC; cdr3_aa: CASSLFGPGGETQYF
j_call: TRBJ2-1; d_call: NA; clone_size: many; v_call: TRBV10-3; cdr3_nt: TGTGCCATCAGTGAGACCTACAATGAGCAGTTCTTC; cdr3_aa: CAISETYNEQFF
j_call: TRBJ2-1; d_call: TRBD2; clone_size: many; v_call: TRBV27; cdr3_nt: TGTGCCAGCAGATTAGCGGGGCCGTACAATGAGCAGTTCTTC; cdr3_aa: CASRLAGPYNEQFF
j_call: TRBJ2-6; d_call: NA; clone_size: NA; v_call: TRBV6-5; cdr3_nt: TGTGCCAGCAGTCTCTCGACAGGTGGAGGCTCTGGGGCCAACGTCCTGACTTTC; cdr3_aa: CASSLSTGGGSGANVLTF
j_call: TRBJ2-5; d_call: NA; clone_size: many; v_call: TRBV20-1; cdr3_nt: TGCAGTGCTAGCGGGGTGAAAGAGACCCAGTACTTC; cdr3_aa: CSASGVKETQYF
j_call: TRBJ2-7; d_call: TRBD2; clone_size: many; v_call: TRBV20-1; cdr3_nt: TGCAGTGCTCTAACTAGCGGGAGCTCCTACGAGCAGTACTTC; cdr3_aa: CSALTSGSSYEQYF
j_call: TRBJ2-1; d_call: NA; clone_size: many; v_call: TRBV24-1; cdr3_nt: TGTGCCACCAGTCCCTTTGGGAGGTTCAATGAGCAGTTCTTC; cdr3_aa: CATSPFGRFNEQFF
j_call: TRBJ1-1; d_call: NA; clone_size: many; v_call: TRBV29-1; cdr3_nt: TGCAGCGTTGGAACAGCGTTGAACACTGAAGCTTTCTTT; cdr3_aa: CSVGTALNTEAFF
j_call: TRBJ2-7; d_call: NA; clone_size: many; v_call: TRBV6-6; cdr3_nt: TGTGCCAGCAGTTATCTTGTCGACGAGCAGTACTTC; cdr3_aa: CASSYLVDEQYF
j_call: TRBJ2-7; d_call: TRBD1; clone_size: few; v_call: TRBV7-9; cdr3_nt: TGTGCCAGCAGCTTAAGGCAGGGGGCGCGGGAGCAGTACTTC; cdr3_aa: CASSLRQGAREQYF
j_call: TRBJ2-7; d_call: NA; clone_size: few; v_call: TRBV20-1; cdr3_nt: TGCAGTGCTCCCGGGTCTCAATCCTACGAGCAGTACTTC; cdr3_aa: CSAPGSQSYEQYF
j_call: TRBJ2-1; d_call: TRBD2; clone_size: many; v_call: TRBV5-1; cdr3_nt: TGCGCCAGCAGCTTTCTAGCGGGAGGGGGAGACAATGAGCAGTTCTTC; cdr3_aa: CASSFLAGGGDNEQFF
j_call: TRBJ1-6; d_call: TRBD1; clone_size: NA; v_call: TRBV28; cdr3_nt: TGTGCCAGCAGTTTTCGACAGGGTAATTCACCCCTCCACTTT; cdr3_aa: CASSFRQGNSPLHF
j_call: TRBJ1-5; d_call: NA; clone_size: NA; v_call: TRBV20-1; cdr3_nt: TGCAGTGCTAGATTACTTAGAGACAGTGATCCCCAGCATTTT; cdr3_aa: CSARLLRDSDPQHF
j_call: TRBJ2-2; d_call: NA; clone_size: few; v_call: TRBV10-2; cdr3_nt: TGCGCCAGCAGTGAGTCGGGGGGCCGGGAGCTGTTTTTT; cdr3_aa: CASSESGGRELFF
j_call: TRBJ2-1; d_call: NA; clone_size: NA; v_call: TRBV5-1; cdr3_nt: TGCGCCAGCAGCTTGGTCGGGAGTGGCTACAATGAGCAGTTCTTC; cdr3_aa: CASSLVGSGYNEQFF